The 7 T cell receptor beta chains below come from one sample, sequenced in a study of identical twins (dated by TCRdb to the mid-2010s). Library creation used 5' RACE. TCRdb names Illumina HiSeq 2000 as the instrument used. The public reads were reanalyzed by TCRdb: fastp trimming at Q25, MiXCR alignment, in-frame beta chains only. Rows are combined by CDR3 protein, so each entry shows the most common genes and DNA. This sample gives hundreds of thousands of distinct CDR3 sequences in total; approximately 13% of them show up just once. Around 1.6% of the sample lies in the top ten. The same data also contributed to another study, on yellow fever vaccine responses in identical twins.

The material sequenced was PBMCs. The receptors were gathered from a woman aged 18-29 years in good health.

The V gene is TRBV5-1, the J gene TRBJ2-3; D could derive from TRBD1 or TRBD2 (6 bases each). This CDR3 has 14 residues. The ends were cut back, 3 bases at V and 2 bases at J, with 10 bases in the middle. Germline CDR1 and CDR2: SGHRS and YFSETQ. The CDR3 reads CASSSGAITDTQYF. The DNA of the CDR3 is TGCGCCAGCAGCTCGGGGGCTATCACAGATACGCAGTATTTT.

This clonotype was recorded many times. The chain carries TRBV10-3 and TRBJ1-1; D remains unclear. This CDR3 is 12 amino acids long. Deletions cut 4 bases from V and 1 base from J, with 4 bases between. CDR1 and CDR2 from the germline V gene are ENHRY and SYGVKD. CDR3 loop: CAISAENTEAFF. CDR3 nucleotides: TGTGCCATCAGTGCTGAGAACACTGAAGCTTTCTTT.

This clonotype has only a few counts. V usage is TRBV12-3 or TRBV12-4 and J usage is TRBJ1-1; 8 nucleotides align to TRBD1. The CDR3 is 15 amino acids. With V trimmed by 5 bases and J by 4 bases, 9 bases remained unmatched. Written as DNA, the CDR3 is TGTGCCAGCAGTCAAAGGACAGGGATGAGCACTGAAGCTTTCTTT. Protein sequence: CASSQRTGMSTEAFF.

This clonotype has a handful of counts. CDR3 residues: CASSEQGAIGTEAFF. The CDR3 nucleotides read TGTGCCAGCAGTGAACAGGGGGCGATCGGCACTGAAGCTTTCTTT. The genes are TRBV6-1 and TRBJ1-1, with TRBD1 identical over 8 bases. The CDR3 is 15 amino acids. The V gene end was trimmed by 2 bases and the J gene end by 4 bases; junction bases not matched to a gene: 6. Germline loops: CDR1 MNHNS, CDR2 SASEGT.

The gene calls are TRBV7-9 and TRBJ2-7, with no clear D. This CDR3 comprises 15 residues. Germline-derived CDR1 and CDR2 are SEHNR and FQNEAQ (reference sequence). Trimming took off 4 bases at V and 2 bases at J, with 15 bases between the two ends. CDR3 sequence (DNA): TGTGCCAGCAGCTCCAACACCTCCAGAGCCTACGAGCAGTACGTC. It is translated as CASSSNTSRAYEQYV.

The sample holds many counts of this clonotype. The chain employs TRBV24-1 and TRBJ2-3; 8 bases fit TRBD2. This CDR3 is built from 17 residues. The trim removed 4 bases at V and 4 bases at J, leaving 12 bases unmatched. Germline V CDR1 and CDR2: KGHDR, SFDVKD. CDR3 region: CATSDPRRGDGPDTQYF. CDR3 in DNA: TGTGCCACCAGTGACCCCCGGCGGGGGGACGGGCCAGATACGCAGTATTTT.

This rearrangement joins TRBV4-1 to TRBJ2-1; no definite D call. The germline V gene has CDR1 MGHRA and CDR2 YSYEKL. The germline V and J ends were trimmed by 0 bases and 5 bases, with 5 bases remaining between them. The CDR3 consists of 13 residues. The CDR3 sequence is CASSQDINNEQFF. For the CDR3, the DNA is TGCGCCAGCAGCCAAGATATCAACAATGAGCAGTTCTTC.